This TCR beta chain comes out of a study of T cell responses to AZD1222 COVID-19 vaccine. Sequenced by immunoSEQ multiplex PCR; TCRdb stores in-frame clones only, minus some. The data contain 110,000 or so clones, roughly 89% of them seen just once; the ten biggest clones take up approximately 3.1%. Study findings and constraints: Spike-specific TCR repertoires showed rising breadth and depth after two AZD1222 doses.

Per the germline V gene, CDR1 is SGHTA and CDR2 is FQGNSA. Trimming cost V 3 bases and J 7 bases, with 13 bases left between them. This CDR3 is 14 amino acids long. About this clone: The antigen is unknown.

The TCR sequence derives from an adult in good health. The starting material was peripheral blood, obtained on day 0 of MenACWY control vaccination. The V call is TRBV7-2, the J call TRBJ1-5; D is ambiguous. CDR3 sequence (DNA): TGTGCCAGCAGCTTGTCGCCGAGCGGGCAGCCCCAGCATTTT. Amino acids: CASSLSPSGQPQHF.